These 16 T cell receptor beta chains came from one sample sequenced in a study of cytomegalovirus exposure and HLA in healthy donors. PCR amplification relied on 60 Vbeta primers (plus 13 Jbeta primers). Method: immunoSEQ multiplex PCR; TCRdb's copy keeps in-frame clones and lacks some. The table includes fewer than 150,000 clones, about 70% detected once. Sequenced material: PBMCs. These receptors originate from a man aged 40-49 years in good health and CMV-seronegative.

This clone has only a few counts. The J gene is TRBJ2-1, the V gene TRBV6-6; D possibly corresponds to TRBD2 (6 bases). The V end was cut by 7 bases, the J end by 5 bases, with 15 bases between. Germline CDR1 reads MNHNY; CDR2 reads SVGAGI (reference sequence). The CDR3 length is 14 residues. The CDR3 region has the DNA TGTGCCAGCACCCCACGCGGGATGAACAATGAGCAGTTCTTC. Protein sequence: CASTPRGMNNEQFF.

The gene calls are TRBV6-5 and TRBJ2-4; D is ambiguous. CDR1 and CDR2 (germline): MNHEY, SVGAGI. The V end lost 7 bases, the J end lost 1 base, and 11 bases lay between the germline ends. The CDR3 length is 14 residues. CDR3 residues: CASMSGRAKNIQYF. DNA for the CDR3: TGTGCCAGCATGAGTGGTCGTGCCAAAAACATTCAGTACTTC.

The chain has TRBV19 and TRBJ2-2, with 11 bases that match TRBD2. The ends lost 6 bases at V and 5 bases at J; junction bases unmatched: 8. The germline CDR1 and CDR2 sequences are LNHDA and SQIVND (reference sequence). This CDR3 contains 16 residues. CDR3 sequence reads: CASRPTSGASTGELFF. Written as DNA, the CDR3 is TGTGCCAGTAGACCGACTAGCGGGGCGAGTACCGGGGAGCTGTTTTTT.

This chain connects TRBV2 to TRBJ1-1, with D possibly matching TRBD1 (5 bases). The CDR3 is 13 residues long. In germline, CDR1 is SNHLY, CDR2 FYNNEI. Between the trimmed V and J ends, which lost 4 bases and 2 bases, there was a span of 8 bases. The CDR3 bases are TGTGCCAGCAGTGGACAGTTTAACACTGAAGCTTTCTTT. It is translated as CASSGQFNTEAFF.

V usage is TRBV30 and J usage is TRBJ1-3; D not certain. V lost 3 bases and J lost 1, with 13 bases in between. Germline V gives CDR1 GTSNPN, CDR2 SVGIG (reference sequence). This CDR3 spans 15 amino acids. The CDR3 here is CAWSRTRGSGNTIYF. The CDR3 coding sequence is TGTGCCTGGAGCCGTACCCGGGGTTCTGGAAACACCATATATTTT.

The chain combines TRBV9 with TRBJ2-2; no clear D gene. V lost 6 bases, J lost 0 bases, and 3 bases lay in between. This CDR3 is 12 amino acids long. Germline CDR1 SGDLS, CDR2 YYNGEE. CDR3 sequence reads: CASTANTGELFF. The DNA for the CDR3 is TGTGCCAGCACCGCGAACACCGGGGAGCTGTTTTTT.

This rearrangement joins TRBV29-1 to TRBJ1-1; D uncertain. CDR1 is SQVTM, CDR2 ANQGSEA, per germline. The CDR3 totals 12 residues. V was shortened by 1 base and J by 5 bases, with 8 bases between the two germline ends. This CDR3 is CSVEGRGTEAFF. In DNA form, the CDR3 reads TGCAGCGTTGAAGGCCGGGGTACTGAAGCTTTCTTT.

The gene calls are TRBV9 and TRBJ2-3, with TRBD2 matching 9 bases. Germline V lookup: CDR1 SGDLS, CDR2 YYNGEE. V lost 7 bases, J lost 5 bases, and 11 bases stayed unmatched. The CDR3 has 15 amino acids. The CDR3 DNA reads TGTGCCAGCGCCCGGACTAGCGCGGCTGGAGATACGCAGTATTTT. Amino acid sequence: CASARTSAAGDTQYF.

The chain is built from TRBV5-1 and TRBJ2-5; D call uncertain. The CDR3 runs 14 residues. The V and J ends lost 4 bases and 0 bases respectively, with 10 bases between them. CDR1 and CDR2 (germline): SGHRS, YFSETQ. CDR3 DNA sequence: TGCGCCAGCAGCGCAGACATGCACCAAGAGACCCAGTACTTC. Protein sequence: CASSADMHQETQYF.

This chain uses TRBV19 with TRBJ1-1; no firm D call. Germline lookup yields CDR1 LNHDA and CDR2 SQIVND (reference sequence). Trimming cost V 7 bases and J 6 bases, with 18 bases left between them. The CDR3 is 14 amino acids. CDR3 loop: CASNPFAGNPEAFF. As DNA, the CDR3 is TGTGCCAGTAATCCATTTGCGGGTAATCCTGAAGCTTTCTTT.

CDR3 sequence (DNA): TGTGCCAGCAGCCAACTGGGAGGGGGACATTCACCCCTCCACTTT. Translated, it gives CASSQLGGGHSPLHF. V gene TRBV7-2 combines with J gene TRBJ1-6, with D possibly being TRBD1 (6 bases). Trimming stripped 5 bases from V and 8 bases from J, with 16 bases between. Germline V lookup: CDR1 SGHTA, CDR2 FQGNSA. There are 15 residues in the CDR3.

This clone was counted only a few times. The chain is built from TRBV6-4 and TRBJ2-5, with a weak D call TRBD1 (6 bases). Deletions cut 0 bases from V and 5 bases from J, with 7 bases between. The CDR3 consists of 13 residues. Germline CDR1 reads MRHNA; CDR2 reads SNTAGT. CDR3 nucleotides: TGTGCCAGCAGTGACTCAAGGGGGGAGACCCAGTACTTC. Translated: CASSDSRGETQYF.

The V call is TRBV6-1, the J call TRBJ2-1; D is unresolved. Between the trimmed V and J ends, which lost 3 bases and 6 bases, there was a span of 6 bases. The CDR3 totals 12 residues. Per the germline V gene, CDR1 is MNHNS and CDR2 is SASEGT. The CDR3 DNA is TGTGCCAGCAGTGATATGGCCAATGAGCAGTTCTTC. This encodes CASSDMANEQFF.

The rearrangement joins TRBV11-3 to TRBJ1-2; 7 positions agree with TRBD1. Germline V gene sequence: CDR1 SGHNT, CDR2 YENEEA. This CDR3 has 13 amino acids. Unmatched junction bases numbered 5, after V lost 3 bases and J lost 7 bases. This CDR3 reads CASSFEGQRGYTF. The CDR3 region has the DNA TGTGCCAGCAGCTTCGAGGGACAGCGTGGCTACACCTTC.

The V gene is TRBV9, the J gene TRBJ2-7; 9 nucleotides agree with TRBD2. There are 15 residues in the CDR3. The germline CDR1 and CDR2 sequences are SGDLS and YYNGEE. V was pared by 2 bases and J by 5 bases, with 8 bases of the junction left unmatched. CDR3: CASSVGLASENEQYF. CDR3 bases: TGTGCCAGCAGCGTGGGACTAGCCAGTGAGAACGAGCAGTACTTC.

CDR3 bases: TGTGCCAGCTCACCGTTACAGAGCAATCAGCCCCAGCATTTT. It encodes CASSPLQSNQPQHF. The gene calls are TRBV18 and TRBJ1-5; D call uncertain. This CDR3 has 14 amino acids. Per germline, CDR1 KGHSH and CDR2 LQKENI. V lost 3 bases and J 1 base, leaving 7 bases between the germline ends.